These 13 T cell receptor beta chains were all obtained from the same sample, sequenced in a study of human T cells and chemical hapten exposure. MiXCR, applied by TCRdb to the RACE reads, yields one record per CDR3 protein. The data hold 100,000 to 150,000 distinct CDR3 sequences, with approximately 9% observed a single time. Time point in this sample: healthy volunteer bleed at 2 weeks. RNA extraction used unfractionated whole blood as the source of total RNA. The sequencing sample was made of whole blood. All receptors come from a male donor in good health. Some clones in this sample may be carry-over from other donors' samples.

This clonotype was found many times. This rearrangement joins TRBV10-3 to TRBJ2-2, with D perhaps matching TRBD1 or TRBD2 (5 bases each). The CDR3 is 15 residues long. Germline CDR1 reads ENHRY; CDR2 reads SYGVKD. With 3 bases removed from V and 8 bases from J, the gap between germline ends came to 16 bases. The CDR3 reads CAISDPGATRGELFF. The CDR3 DNA reads TGTGCCATCAGTGACCCCGGGGCAACGCGGGGGGAGCTGTTTTTT.

This clonotype has a handful of counts. This chain uses TRBV6-6 with TRBJ2-5, with 14 bases that match TRBD2. CDR1 MNHNY and CDR2 SVGAGI come from the germline V gene (reference sequence). The J segment lost 5 bases and the V segment lost 4 bases, leaving 9 bases of the junction unmatched. The CDR3 loop spans 17 amino acids. CDR3 bases: TGTGCCAGCAGTTCGACTAGCGGGGGGGATCTACAGGAGACCCAGTACTTC. Translation gives CASSSTSGGDLQETQYF.

This clonotype was observed a few times. V gene TRBV9 combines with J gene TRBJ1-6; D remains unclear. Germline V gene lookup returns CDR1 SGDLS and CDR2 YYNGEE. The CDR3 spans 16 residues. V dropped 0 bases and J dropped 6 bases, with 13 bases sitting between them. CDR3 loop: CASSVGVVLGNSPLHF. The DNA for the CDR3 is TGTGCCAGCAGCGTAGGGGTCGTGCTGGGTAATTCACCCCTCCACTTT.

This clonotype was seen repeatedly, ten times or more. The rearrangement links TRBV4-1 to TRBJ1-4, with D tentatively TRBD1 (5 bases). The CDR3 totals 18 residues. The germline CDR1 and CDR2 sequences are MGHRA and YSYEKL. V was pared by 0 bases and J by 5 bases, with 19 bases between. For the CDR3, the DNA is TGCGCCAGCAGCCAAGAAGCCGCTGGGGGTACAGCGAATGAAAAACTGTTTTTT. It yields the protein CASSQEAAGGTANEKLFF.

This clonotype occurred a few times. The CDR3 is CASSLNPTGTSGDTEAFF. As DNA, the CDR3 is TGTGCCAGCAGCTTAAACCCGACAGGGACTTCTGGGGACACTGAAGCTTTCTTT. This sequence joins TRBV7-2 and TRBJ1-1, with 7 positions matching TRBD1. Per germline, CDR1 SGHTA and CDR2 FQGNSA. V shed 2 bases and J 3 bases; nucleotides not matched to a gene: 15. CDR3 length: 18 residues.

The rearrangement links TRBV5-4 to TRBJ2-5; possibly TRBD1 or TRBD2 for D (5 bases each). Trimming stripped 2 bases from V and 2 bases from J, with 10 bases between. Looked up from germline, CDR1 is SGHNT and CDR2 is YYREEE (reference sequence). CDR3 size: 14 residues. DNA of the CDR3: TGTGCCAGCAGCTTTGGGACCAGACAAGAGACCCAGTACTTC. It is translated as CASSFGTRQETQYF.

This clonotype occurred a few times. V and J are TRBV3-1 and TRBJ1-4; D remains ambiguous. The CDR3 is 11 residues long. Trimming removed 4 bases at V and 9 bases at J, with 6 bases between. CDR1 and CDR2 (germline): LGHDT, YNNKEL (reference sequence). CDR3 sequence reads: CASSLQKKLFF. CDR3 in DNA: TGTGCCAGCAGCCTCCAGAAAAAACTGTTTTTT. Drawing the rest from reference TRBV3-1 and TRBJ1-4, the complete variable domain is DTAVSQTPKYLVTQMGNDKSIKCEQNLGHDTMYWYKQDSKKFLKIMFSYNNKELIINETVPNRFSPKSPDKAHLNLHINSLELGDSAVYFCASSLQKKLFFGSGTQLSVL.

In this sample, this clonotype turned up a few times. This chain connects TRBV27 to TRBJ2-2, with TRBD2 matching over 11 bases. The J segment lost 5 bases and the V segment lost 6 bases, leaving 11 bases of the junction unmatched. This CDR3 contains 17 residues. Germline V CDR1 and CDR2: MNHEY, SMNVEV (reference sequence). CDR3 sequence (DNA): TGTGCCAGCAGCCTAACTAGCGGGAGAAGTCTTACCGGGGAGCTGTTTTTT. Amino acid sequence: CASSLTSGRSLTGELFF.

This clonotype was seen a few times. This chain links TRBV6-1 with TRBJ2-4; D may correspond to TRBD1 or TRBD2 (5 bases each). Germline assignment: CDR1 MNHNS and CDR2 SASEGT. The CDR3 spans 13 residues. V was cut by 0 bases and J by 11 bases, with 11 bases left in between. CDR3 sequence (DNA): TGTGCCAGCAGTGAAGCGGGGACCGTCCTTCAGTACTTC. It codes for CASSEAGTVLQYF.

This clonotype was seen repeatedly, ten times or more. V is TRBV19 and J is TRBJ2-1; 12 positions match TRBD2. The germline gives CDR1 LNHDA, CDR2 SQIVND (reference sequence). The length of the CDR3 is 18 residues. V dropped 5 bases and J dropped 3; count of bases not matched to a gene: 11. CDR3: CASSPGTSGFGNYNEQFF. CDR3 DNA: TGTGCCAGTAGTCCCGGGACTAGCGGGTTTGGGAACTACAATGAGCAGTTCTTC. The full variable domain, in which reference TRBV19 and TRBJ2-1 provide the parts outside the CDR3, is DGGITQSPKYLFRKEGQNVTLSCEQNLNHDAMYWYRQDPGQGLRLIYYSQIVNDFQKGDIAEGYSVSREKKESFPLTVTSAQKNPTAFYLCASSPGTSGFGNYNEQFFGPGTRLTVL.

This clonotype was observed at least ten times. The CDR3 protein is CASRPGTGSYQETQYF. Here the CDR3 DNA reads TGCGCCAGCAGACCCGGGACAGGGTCGTACCAAGAGACCCAGTACTTC. This chain joins TRBV5-1 and TRBJ2-5; 9 positions agree with TRBD1. The CDR3 is 16 residues long. Per the germline V gene, CDR1 is SGHRS and CDR2 is YFSETQ. The V and J ends lost 5 bases and 0 bases, in that order; junction bases with no gene match: 8.

This rearrangement joins TRBV27 to TRBJ1-4; D might be TRBD1 (6 bases). CDR1 and CDR2 (germline): MNHEY, SMNVEV (reference sequence). The CDR3 sequence is 15 residues long. The germline V and J ends were trimmed by 4 bases and 0 bases, with 9 bases remaining between them. CDR3 region: CASSSTGPTNEKLFF. CDR3 in DNA: TGTGCCAGCAGTTCGACAGGCCCAACTAATGAAAAACTGTTTTTT.

The V call is TRBV6-2 or TRBV6-3, the J call TRBJ2-7, with D hard to call. The germline gives CDR1 MNHEY, CDR2 SVGEGT. The CDR3 is made up of 12 amino acids. Deletions cut 7 bases from V and 6 bases from J, with 13 bases between. This CDR3 is CASKREASEQYF. The CDR3, as DNA: TGTGCCAGCAAAAGGGAAGCCTCCGAGCAGTACTTC.